Listed below are T cell receptor beta chains from one sample, sequenced in a study of regulatory T cells in long-lasting Graves disease. Via MiXCR, TCRdb re-called the multiplex PCR reads, giving one row per CDR3 protein. This sample has about 430,000 distinct CDR3 sequences, with 15% found just once. A further study also used this sample, focusing on T cells in Graves' hyperthyroidism and ophthalmopathy.

The sample in question was peripheral blood mononuclear cells (PBMCs), obtained at new diagnosis, from a patient treated with antithyroid drugs. These receptor sequences come from a woman aged 40 to 50 with Graves disease. The CDR3 runs from the conserved cysteine through the conserved F or W. D genes are given only for firm matches. Some rows mark clone size as missing; the rest say once, few, many or name a class of expanded clone.

d_call	clone_size	j_call	v_call	cdr3_aa	cdr3_nt
NA	many	TRBJ2-1	TRBV11-2	CASSLGGPHPSDEQFF	TGTGCCAGCAGCTTAGGGGGCCCGCACCCCTCCGATGAGCAGTTCTTC
TRBD2	many	TRBJ2-1	TRBV7-6	CASSLPQERTSGNYNEQFF	TGTGCCAGCAGCTTACCCCAAGAACGAACTAGCGGGAACTACAATGAGCAGTTCTTC
TRBD1	many	TRBJ1-1	TRBV9	CASSTRTGMNTEAFF	TGTGCCAGCAGCACCCGGACAGGGATGAACACTGAAGCTTTCTTT
TRBD1	many	TRBJ1-4	TRBV6-1	CASSRPPGQGREKLFF	TGTGCCAGCAGTCGCCCCCCGGGACAGGGCCGCGAAAAACTGTTTTTT
TRBD2	few	TRBJ2-3	TRBV20-1	CSARTSGRTSTDTQYF	TGCAGTGCCCGGACTAGCGGGCGCACTAGCACAGATACGCAGTATTTT
NA	many	TRBJ1-1	TRBV20-1	CSATRQQNTEAFF	TGCAGTGCTACCAGACAGCAGAACACTGAAGCTTTCTTT
NA	few	TRBJ1-3	TRBV6-1	CASTSEAANSGNTIYF	TGTGCCAGCACTTCGGAGGCAGCTAACTCTGGAAACACCATATATTTT
NA	few	TRBJ2-7	TRBV6-2/TRBV6-3	CASSSTDRRAQYF	TGTGCCAGCAGTTCGACCGACAGACGAGCGCAGTACTTC
NA	NA	TRBJ1-1	TRBV9	CASSVAEGTEAFF	TGTGCCAGCAGCGTAGCGGAGGGCACTGAAGCTTTCTTT
NA	once	TRBJ1-4	TRBV2	CASSGLLGTSTNEKLFF	TGTGCCAGCAGTGGACTCCTGGGGACGTCAACTAATGAAAAACTGTTTTTT
NA	many	TRBJ2-7	TRBV2	CASSEIYEQYF	TGTGCCAGCAGTGAAATTTACGAGCAGTACTTC
TRBD2	many	TRBJ2-1	TRBV11-3	CASSPGLGGLAEGISYNEQFF	TGTGCCAGCAGCCCCGGACTAGGCGGACTAGCGGAGGGAATTTCCTACAATGAGCAGTTCTTC
NA	NA	TRBJ1-5	TRBV28	CASGGGYSNQPQHF	TGTGCCTCTGGGGGGGGTTATAGCAATCAGCCCCAGCATTTT
TRBD1	many	TRBJ1-2	TRBV6-1	CASRGTGTTGSYGYTF	TGTGCCAGCAGGGGGACAGGTACCACAGGGAGCTATGGCTACACCTTC
NA	few	TRBJ2-7	TRBV11-2	CASSLEGVGQSYEQYF	TGTGCCAGCAGCTTAGAAGGTGTTGGGCAGTCCTACGAGCAGTACTTC
NA	many	TRBJ1-2	TRBV19	CASSRGQIYGYTF	TGTGCCAGTAGTAGGGGACAAATCTATGGCTACACCTTC
TRBD1	few	TRBJ2-1	TRBV5-1	CASSPSAGTGIYNEQFF	TGCGCCAGCAGCCCGTCCGCCGGGACAGGGATATACAATGAGCAGTTCTTC
TRBD1	many	TRBJ2-5	TRBV10-3	CAISEGSLGQGPGETQYF	TGTGCCATCAGTGAGGGGTCACTGGGACAGGGGCCAGGAGAGACCCAGTACTTC
NA	many	TRBJ1-5	TRBV19	CASSTRTARQPQHF	TGTGCCAGTAGTACCAGGACAGCGAGACAGCCCCAGCATTTT
NA	many	TRBJ2-3	TRBV6-1	CASSSISSTDTQYF	TGTGCCAGCAGTAGTATATCTAGCACAGATACGCAGTATTTT
NA	few	TRBJ2-5	TRBV2	CASSVFFRETQYF	TGTGCCAGCAGTGTTTTTTTTCGGGAGACCCAGTACTTC
NA	NA	TRBJ1-6	TRBV5-1	CASSLSGSSPLHF	TGCGCCAGCAGCTTGTCAGGGAGTTCACCCCTCCACTTT
TRBD1	NA	TRBJ2-7	TRBV27	CASSFQGTGSYEQYF	TGTGCCAGCAGTTTTCAGGGGACAGGATCCTACGAGCAGTACTTC
TRBD1	few	TRBJ1-4	TRBV29-1	CSVGQGLNEKLFF	TGCAGCGTTGGACAGGGCCTTAATGAAAAACTGTTTTTT
TRBD2	many	TRBJ2-3	TRBV19	CASSSREGRTDTQYF	TGTGCCAGTAGTAGTCGGGAGGGCCGAACAGATACGCAGTATTTT
NA	many	TRBJ2-4	TRBV11-2	CASSLGFPSNLGNIQYF	TGTGCCAGCAGCTTAGGTTTCCCGAGCAATTTGGGAAACATTCAGTACTTC
NA	many	TRBJ1-2	TRBV27	CASRTYSARGGYTF	TGTGCCAGCAGGACCTATTCGGCTAGAGGAGGCTACACCTTC
TRBD2	many	TRBJ2-1	TRBV29-1	CSVVWTSGTYNEQFF	TGCAGCGTCGTATGGACTAGCGGGACCTACAATGAGCAGTTCTTC
TRBD1	NA	TRBJ2-7	TRBV9	CASSVDGTGSEQYF	TGTGCCAGCAGCGTAGATGGGACAGGGAGCGAGCAGTACTTC
TRBD1	many	TRBJ1-5	TRBV12-3/TRBV12-4	CASSPGTGNQPQHF	TGTGCCAGCAGCCCCGGGACAGGGAATCAGCCCCAGCATTTT
NA	NA	TRBJ2-1	TRBV5-6	CVSSLGGSEQFF	TGTGTCAGCAGCTTAGGGGGATCTGAGCAGTTCTTC
TRBD2	many	TRBJ2-1	TRBV12-3/TRBV12-4	CASRGTSGDNEQFF	TGTGCCAGCAGAGGGACTAGCGGGGACAATGAGCAGTTCTTC
NA	NA	TRBJ2-1	TRBV11-3	CASSLGSKYNEQFF	TGTGCCAGCAGCTTAGGATCGAAGTACAATGAGCAGTTCTTC
NA	many	TRBJ2-7	TRBV18	CASSPPLGSEQYF	TGTGCCAGCTCACCACCACTGGGCTCCGAGCAGTACTTC
NA	few	TRBJ1-6	TRBV9	CASSPSWGNNSPLHF	TGTGCCAGCAGCCCCTCCTGGGGGAATAATTCACCCCTCCACTTT
NA	many	TRBJ2-7	TRBV7-2	CASSPRVTSGEQYF	TGTGCCAGCAGCCCCCGGGTCACCTCTGGCGAGCAGTACTTC
TRBD2	many	TRBJ2-1	TRBV27	CASSLFGTTNEQFF	TGTGCCAGCAGTTTATTCGGGACTACCAATGAGCAGTTCTTC
NA	many	TRBJ2-5	TRBV2	CAGSVQTQYF	TGTGCCGGAAGCGTCCAGACCCAGTACTTC
TRBD2	NA	TRBJ2-1	TRBV5-1	CASSWGLAGVSYNEQFF	TGCGCCAGCAGCTGGGGACTAGCGGGAGTGTCCTACAATGAGCAGTTCTTC
NA	many	TRBJ2-1	TRBV28	CASSPWDFGQFF	TGTGCCAGCAGCCCGTGGGACTTCGGACAGTTCTTC
TRBD1	few	TRBJ2-7	TRBV4-3	CASSHAPGQGAYEQYF	TGCGCCAGCAGCCATGCACCGGGACAGGGGGCGTACGAGCAGTACTTC
TRBD2	few	TRBJ2-1	TRBV19	CASSTPTSNNEQFF	TGTGCCAGTAGTACCCCGACTAGCAACAATGAGCAGTTCTTC
NA	NA	TRBJ2-3	TRBV28	CASSPSLGSTDTQYF	TGTGCCAGCAGTCCCTCTTTGGGGAGCACAGATACGCAGTATTTT
NA	few	TRBJ2-7	TRBV14	CASSQATLKENEQYF	TGTGCCAGCAGCCAAGCCACGCTGAAAGAGAACGAGCAGTACTTC
TRBD2	many	TRBJ2-1	TRBV18	CASSSWTSGGYNEQFF	TGTGCCAGCTCATCGTGGACTAGCGGAGGCTACAATGAGCAGTTCTTC
NA	many	TRBJ1-6	TRBV6-2/TRBV6-3	CASSYPLGGKDSPLHF	TGTGCCAGCAGTTACCCTCTGGGGGGTAAGGATTCACCCCTCCACTTT
TRBD1	few	TRBJ2-5	TRBV2	CASRVRQGARETQYF	TGTGCCAGCCGCGTAAGACAGGGGGCACGAGAGACCCAGTACTTC
TRBD2	many	TRBJ2-1	TRBV11-1	CASRDPSGVEQFF	TGTGCCAGCAGAGACCCAAGCGGGGTTGAGCAGTTCTTC
TRBD1	many	TRBJ1-4	TRBV7-6	CASSLETGANEKLFF	TGTGCCAGCAGCTTAGAGACAGGGGCAAATGAAAAACTGTTTTTT
TRBD1	many	TRBJ2-2	TRBV9	CASSEPEDRGNTGELFF	TGTGCCAGCAGCGAACCCGAGGACAGGGGGAACACCGGGGAGCTGTTTTTT